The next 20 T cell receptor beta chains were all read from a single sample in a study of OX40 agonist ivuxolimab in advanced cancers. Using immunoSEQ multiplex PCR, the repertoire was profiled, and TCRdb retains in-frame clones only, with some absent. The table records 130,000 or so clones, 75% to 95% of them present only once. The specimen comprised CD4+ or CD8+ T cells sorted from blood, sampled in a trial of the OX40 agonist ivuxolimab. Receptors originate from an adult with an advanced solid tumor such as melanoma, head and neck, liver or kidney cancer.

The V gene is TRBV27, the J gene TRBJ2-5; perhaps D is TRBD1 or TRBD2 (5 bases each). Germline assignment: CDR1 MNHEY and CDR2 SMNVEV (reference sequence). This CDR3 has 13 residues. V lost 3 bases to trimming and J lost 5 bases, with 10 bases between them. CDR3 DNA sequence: TGTGCCAGCAGTTTTCCGGGGCAGGAGACCCAGTACTTC. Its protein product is CASSFPGQETQYF.

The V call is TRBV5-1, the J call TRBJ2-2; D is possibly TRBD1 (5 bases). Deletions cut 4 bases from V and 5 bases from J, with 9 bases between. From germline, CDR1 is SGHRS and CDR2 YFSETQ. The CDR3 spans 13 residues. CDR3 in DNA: TGCGCCAGCAGCGGGGCGGCTACCGGGGAGCTGTTTTTT. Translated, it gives CASSGAATGELFF.

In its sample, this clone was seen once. In nucleotides, the CDR3 is TGTGCCAGTTCCCTGGGGTCCAGGGGAAGCTCCTACGAGCAGTACTTC. Its protein is CASSLGSRGSSYEQYF. The chain couples TRBV19 to TRBJ2-7, with D possibly matching TRBD1 (6 bases). The CDR3 runs 16 residues. The V end lost 8 bases, the J end lost 0 bases, and 20 bases lay between the germline ends. The germline V gene encodes CDR1 LNHDA and CDR2 SQIVND (reference sequence).

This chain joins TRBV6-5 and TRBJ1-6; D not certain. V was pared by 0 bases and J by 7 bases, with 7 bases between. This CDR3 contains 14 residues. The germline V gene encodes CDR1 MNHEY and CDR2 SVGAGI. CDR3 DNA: TGTGCCAGCAGTTACTCTAAAGAGAATTCACCCCTCCACTTT. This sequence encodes CASSYSKENSPLHF.

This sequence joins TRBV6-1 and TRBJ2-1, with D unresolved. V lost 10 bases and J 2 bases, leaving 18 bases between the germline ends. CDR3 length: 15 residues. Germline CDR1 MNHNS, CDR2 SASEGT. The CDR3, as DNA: TGTGCCACCACAACTGAACGCCTAGCCTACAATGAGCAGTTCTTC. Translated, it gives CATTTERLAYNEQFF.

In DNA form, the CDR3 reads TGTGCCAGCAGACGGGATGCTCAAGAGACCCAGTACTTC. Its translation is CASRRDAQETQYF. V and J are TRBV2 and TRBJ2-5, with a tentative D call TRBD2 (5 bases). V lost 6 bases, J lost 2 bases, and 10 bases lay in between. CDR1 is SNHLY, CDR2 FYNNEI, per germline. The CDR3 covers 13 residues.

The CDR3 DNA reads as TGCGCCAGCAGCCCCGTCGGGGCCGAAGTTTACGAGCAGTACTTC. Amino acids: CASSPVGAEVYEQYF. The chain has TRBV4-1 and TRBJ2-7; D tentatively fits TRBD1 or TRBD2 (5 bases each). From germline, CDR1 is MGHRA and CDR2 YSYEKL. V lost 4 bases and J 4 bases, leaving 17 bases between the germline ends. The CDR3 totals 15 residues.

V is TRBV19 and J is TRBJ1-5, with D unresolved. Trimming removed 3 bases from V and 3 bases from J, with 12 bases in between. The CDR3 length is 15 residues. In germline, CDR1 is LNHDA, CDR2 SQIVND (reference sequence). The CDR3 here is CASSILARSNQPQHF. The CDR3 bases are TGTGCCAGTAGTATCCTAGCCAGGTCCAATCAGCCCCAGCATTTT.

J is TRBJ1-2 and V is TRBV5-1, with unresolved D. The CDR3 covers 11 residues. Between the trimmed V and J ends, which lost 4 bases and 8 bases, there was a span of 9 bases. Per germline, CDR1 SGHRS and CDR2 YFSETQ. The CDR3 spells CASSEEKGYTF. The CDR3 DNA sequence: TGCGCCAGCAGCGAGGAAAAGGGCTACACCTTC. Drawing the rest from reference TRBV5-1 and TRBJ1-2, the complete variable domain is KAGVTQTPRYLIKTRGQQVTLSCSPISGHRSVSWYQQTPGQGLQFLFEYFSETQRNKGNFPGRFSGRQFSNSRSEMNVSTLELGDSALYLCASSEEKGYTFGSGTRLTVV.

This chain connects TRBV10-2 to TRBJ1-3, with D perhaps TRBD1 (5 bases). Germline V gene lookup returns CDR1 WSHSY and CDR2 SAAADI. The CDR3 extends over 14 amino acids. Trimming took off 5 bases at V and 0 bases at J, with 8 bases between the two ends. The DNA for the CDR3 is TGCGCCAGCAGTACAGGCCACTCTGGAAACACCATATATTTT. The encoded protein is CASSTGHSGNTIYF.

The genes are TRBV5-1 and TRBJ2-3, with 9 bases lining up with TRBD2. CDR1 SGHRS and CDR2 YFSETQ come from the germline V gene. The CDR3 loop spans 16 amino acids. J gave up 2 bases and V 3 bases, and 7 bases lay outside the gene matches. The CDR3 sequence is CASSSGTSKFTDTQYF. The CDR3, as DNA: TGCGCCAGCAGCTCTGGGACTAGCAAGTTCACAGATACGCAGTATTTT.

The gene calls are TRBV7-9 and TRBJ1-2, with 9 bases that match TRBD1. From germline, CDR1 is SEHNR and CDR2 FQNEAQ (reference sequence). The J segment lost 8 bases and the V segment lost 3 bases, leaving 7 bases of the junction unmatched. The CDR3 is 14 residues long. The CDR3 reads CASSFEGQGLGYTF. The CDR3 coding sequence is TGTGCCAGCAGCTTTGAGGGACAGGGTTTGGGCTACACCTTC.

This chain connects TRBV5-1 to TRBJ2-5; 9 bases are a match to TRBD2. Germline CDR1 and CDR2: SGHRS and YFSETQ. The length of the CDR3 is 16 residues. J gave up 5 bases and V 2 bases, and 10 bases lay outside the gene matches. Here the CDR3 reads CASSLGAAGGGETQYF. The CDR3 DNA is TGCGCCAGCAGCTTAGGCGCAGCGGGAGGAGGGGAGACCCAGTACTTC. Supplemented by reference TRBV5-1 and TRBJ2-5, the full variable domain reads KAGVTQTPRYLIKTRGQQVTLSCSPISGHRSVSWYQQTPGQGLQFLFEYFSETQRNKGNFPGRFSGRQFSNSRSEMNVSTLELGDSALYLCASSLGAAGGGETQYFGPGTRLLVL.

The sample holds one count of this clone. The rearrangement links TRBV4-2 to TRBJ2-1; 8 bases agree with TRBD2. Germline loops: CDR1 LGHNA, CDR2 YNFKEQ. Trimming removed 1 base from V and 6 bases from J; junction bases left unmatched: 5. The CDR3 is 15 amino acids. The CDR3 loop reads CASSQGAGDRNEQFF. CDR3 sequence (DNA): TGTGCCAGCAGCCAAGGAGCGGGAGATCGCAATGAGCAGTTCTTC.

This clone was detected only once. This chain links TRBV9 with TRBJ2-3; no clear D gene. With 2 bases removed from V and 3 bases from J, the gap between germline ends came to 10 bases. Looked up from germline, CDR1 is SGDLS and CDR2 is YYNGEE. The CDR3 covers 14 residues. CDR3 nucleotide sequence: TGTGCCAGCAGCGTGGGTAGGCAAACAGATACGCAGTATTTT. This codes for CASSVGRQTDTQYF.

The CDR3 DNA sequence: TGTGCCTCGGGGCCGGTCTACTCTGGAAACACCATATATTTT. Its translation is CASGPVYSGNTIYF. The chain is built from TRBV28 and TRBJ1-3; TRBD1 is a possible D gene (5 bases). Trimming took off 11 bases at V and 0 bases at J, with 14 bases between the two ends. The germline gives CDR1 MDHEN, CDR2 SYDVKM. The CDR3 is made up of 14 amino acids. Complete variable domain (other parts from reference TRBV28 and TRBJ1-3): DVKVTQSSRYLVKRTGEKVFLECVQDMDHENMFWYRQDPGLGLRLIYFSYDVKMKEKGDIPEGYSVSREKKERFSLILESASTNQTSMYLCASGPVYSGNTIYFGEGSWLTVV.

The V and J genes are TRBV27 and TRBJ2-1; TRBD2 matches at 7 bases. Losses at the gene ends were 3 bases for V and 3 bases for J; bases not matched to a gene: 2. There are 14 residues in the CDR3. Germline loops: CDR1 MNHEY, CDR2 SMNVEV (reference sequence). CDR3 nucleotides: TGTGCCAGCAGTTTGTGGGAGGGCTACAATGAGCAGTTCTTC. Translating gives CASSLWEGYNEQFF.

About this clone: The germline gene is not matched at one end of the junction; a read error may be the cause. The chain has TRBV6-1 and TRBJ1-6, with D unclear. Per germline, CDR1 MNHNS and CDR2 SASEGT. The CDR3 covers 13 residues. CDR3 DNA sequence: TGTGCCAGCAGCGAAGGGAGGCGTTCACCCCTCCACTTT. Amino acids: CASSEGRRSPLHF.

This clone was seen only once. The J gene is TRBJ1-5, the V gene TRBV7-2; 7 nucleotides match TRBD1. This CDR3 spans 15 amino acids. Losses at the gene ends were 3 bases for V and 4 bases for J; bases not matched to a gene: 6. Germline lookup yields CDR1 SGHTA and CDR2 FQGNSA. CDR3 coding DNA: TGTGCCAGCAGCTTTTCGGGGACAGCAAATCAGCCCCAGCATTTT. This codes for CASSFSGTANQPQHF.

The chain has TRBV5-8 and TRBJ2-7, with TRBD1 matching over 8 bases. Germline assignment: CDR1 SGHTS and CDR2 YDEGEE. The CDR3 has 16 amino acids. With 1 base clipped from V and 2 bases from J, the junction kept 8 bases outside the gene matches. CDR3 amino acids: CASSLSLSRGPYEQYF. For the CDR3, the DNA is TGTGCCAGCAGCTTGTCTCTAAGCAGGGGGCCCTACGAGCAGTACTTC.